This T cell receptor beta chain appears in the sequencing data of a study of radiotherapy plus CTLA-4 blockade in lung cancer. Notes on the study in general: Tumor-derived TCR clones expanded in blood after radiotherapy plus ipilimumab.

The trim removed 2 bases at V and 0 bases at J, leaving 10 bases unmatched. The CDR3 has 18 amino acids. Germline V gene lookup returns CDR1 SEHNR and CDR2 FQNEAQ (reference sequence). Here immunoSEQ multiplex PCR was the method, and the copy in TCRdb shows in-frame clones only, minus some. Of about 25,000 clones in the sample, approximately 70% were seen once. Comments on this clone: What it binds is not known.

This clonotype originated in a human donor with non-small cell lung cancer who had stable disease on radiotherapy plus ipilimumab. This chain joins TRBV7-9 and TRBJ2-3, with 8 bases aligning to TRBD2. Specimen: peripheral blood, collected from a patient treated with radiotherapy plus ipilimumab. CDR3 in amino acids: CASSLPPRLAGSTDTQYF. The CDR3 nucleotides read TGTGCCAGCAGCTTACCCCCCAGGCTAGCGGGTAGCACAGATACGCAGTATTTT.